This T cell receptor (beta chain) was recorded in a study of T-cell reconstitution after alpha-beta-depleted transplantation in children. CDR3 size: 15 residues. The V and J ends lost 0 bases and 4 bases respectively, with 13 bases between them. The germline CDR1 and CDR2 sequences are SGHRS and YFSETQ. This clonotype was seen ten or more times. This sample's TCRbeta library carried unique molecular identifier barcodes. One entry per CDR3 protein results from TCRdb running MiXCR on the PCR reads. The data contain some 200,000 distinct CDR3 sequences, roughly 15% of them singletons. The sample was PBMCs from the stem cell graft donor, taken from the stem cell graft. The V call is TRBV5-1, the J call TRBJ1-1; no firm D call. The TCR sequence derives from a human donor who donated a stem cell graft to a child with acute lymphoblastic leukemia. CDR3 DNA: TGCGCCAGCAGCTTGGCCCTGGAGGGAGGCACTGAAGCTTTCTTT. Translation: CASSLALEGGTEAFF.